Sequencing of this T cell receptor (beta chain) was carried out in a study of T cells in Graves' hyperthyroidism and ophthalmopathy. This clonotype was detected only a few times. V was pared by 1 base and J by 0 bases, with 7 bases between. CDR1 is SGHTA, CDR2 FQGNSA, per germline. This CDR3 comprises 15 residues. An approximately 9.8 ml volume of fresh peripheral blood provided the PBMCs. Authors of the study amplified TCR beta CDR3 regions from RNA transcripts. An initial round of RT-PCR targeting the TCR CDR3 relied on the HTBI primer set. TCRdb reanalysed the multiplex PCR reads using MiXCR and keeps one entry per CDR3 protein. This table has approximately 360,000 distinct CDR3 sequences, around a sixth appearing once.

The rearrangement joins TRBV7-2 to TRBJ2-1; D not certain. This receptor was obtained from a woman between 18 and 29 years old with Graves' hyperthyroidism that later progressed to Graves' ophthalmopathy. Sequenced: blood. The CDR3 protein is CASSLGVSSYNEQFF. The DNA of the CDR3 is TGTGCCAGCAGCTTAGGTGTGAGCTCCTACAATGAGCAGTTCTTC.